The present TCR beta chain was sequenced within a study of T cell responses to AZD1222 COVID-19 vaccine. The protocol was immunoSEQ multiplex PCR, while the TCRdb copy is restricted to in-frame clones and leaves out a portion. The profile covers about 96,000 clones, with about 88% appearing a single time and under 2% taken by the ten largest. The V end lost 3 bases, the J end lost 7 bases, and 13 bases lay between the germline ends. This CDR3 comprises 14 residues. Germline values: CDR1 MNHEY, CDR2 SMNVEV (reference sequence). This chain links TRBV27 with TRBJ2-1; D possibly corresponds to TRBD2 (6 bases). This TCR was sampled from an adult in good health. The starting material was peripheral blood, obtained on day 0 of AZD1222 vaccination. The CDR3 DNA reads TGTGCCAGCAGTTTTAGACTAGTTAATAATGAGCAGTTCTTC. Amino acid sequence: CASSFRLVNNEQFF.